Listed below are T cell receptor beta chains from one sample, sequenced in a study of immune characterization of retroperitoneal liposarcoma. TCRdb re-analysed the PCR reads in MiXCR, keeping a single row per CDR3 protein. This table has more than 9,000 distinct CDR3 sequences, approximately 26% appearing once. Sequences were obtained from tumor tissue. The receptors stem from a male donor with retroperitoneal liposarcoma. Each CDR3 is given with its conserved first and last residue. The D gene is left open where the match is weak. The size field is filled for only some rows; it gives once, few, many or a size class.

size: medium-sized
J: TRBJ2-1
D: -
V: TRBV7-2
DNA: TGTGCCAGCAGCGCCGGGGACACGGCCTACAATGAGCAGTTCTTC
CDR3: CASSAGDTAYNEQFF

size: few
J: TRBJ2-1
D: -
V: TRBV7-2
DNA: TGTGCCAGCCGAACTTCCTACGAGCAGTTCTTC
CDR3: CASRTSYEQFF

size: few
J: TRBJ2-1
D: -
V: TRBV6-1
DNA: TGTGCCAGCCGCCATGGTTCCTACGAGCAGTTCTTC
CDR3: CASRHGSYEQFF

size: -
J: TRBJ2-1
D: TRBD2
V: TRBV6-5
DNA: TGTGCCAGCAGTTCCGAGCGGGGGGGTCTTGGGAATGAGCAGTTCTTC
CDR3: CASSSERGGLGNEQFF

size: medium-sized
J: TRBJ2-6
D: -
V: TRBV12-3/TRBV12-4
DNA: TGTGCCAGCAGTATTAGGGGAAGTCTTGGGGCCAACGTCCTGACTTTC
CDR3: CASSIRGSLGANVLTF

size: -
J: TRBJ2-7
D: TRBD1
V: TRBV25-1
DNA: TGTGCCAGCAGTGAAAAACAGGGGGCGAGCTCCTACAATGAGCAGTACTTC
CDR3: CASSEKQGASSYNEQYF

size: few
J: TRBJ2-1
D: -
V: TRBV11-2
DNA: TGTGCCAGCAGCTTACCGCGCGTAACCTACGAGCAGTTCTTC
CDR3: CASSLPRVTYEQFF

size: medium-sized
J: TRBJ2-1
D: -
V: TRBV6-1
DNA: TGTGCCACCGCAAAAACCCCTGGGGTTTGGCCGTACAATGAGCAGTTCTTC
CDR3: CATAKTPGVWPYNEQFF

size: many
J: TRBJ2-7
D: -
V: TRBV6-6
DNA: TGTGCCAGCAGTTACTCGACACAGACTCAAATCCTGGCCGAGCAGTACTTC
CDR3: CASSYSTQTQILAEQYF

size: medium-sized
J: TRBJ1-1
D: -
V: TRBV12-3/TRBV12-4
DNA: TGTGCCAGCAGTCGAAACTTTAGAAACACTGAAGCTTTCTTT
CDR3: CASSRNFRNTEAFF

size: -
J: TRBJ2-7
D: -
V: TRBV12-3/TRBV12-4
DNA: TGTGCCAGCAAAGGTACCGACCCAAGGCGCGCGGGATCCTACAATGAGCAGTACTTC
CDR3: CASKGTDPRRAGSYNEQYF

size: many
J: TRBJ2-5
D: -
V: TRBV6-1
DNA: TGTGCCAGCTGGGACTCCGTGGGAGAGACCCAGTACTTC
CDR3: CASWDSVGETQYF

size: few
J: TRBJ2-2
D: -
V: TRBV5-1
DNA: TGCGCCAGCCTGCTCGAGGGGGGATCCGGGGAGCTGTTTTTT
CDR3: CASLLEGGSGELFF

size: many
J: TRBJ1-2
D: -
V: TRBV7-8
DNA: TGTGCCAGCAGCTTGGGGCCCCGGACGGGGGGCTACACCTTC
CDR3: CASSLGPRTGGYTF

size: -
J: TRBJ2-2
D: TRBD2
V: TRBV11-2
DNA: TGTGCCAGCAGCTTTACTAGCGGGCACACCGGGGAGCTGTTTTTT
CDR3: CASSFTSGHTGELFF

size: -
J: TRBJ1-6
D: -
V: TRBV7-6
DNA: TGTGCCAGCAGCTTAGGTGGCAGACAGAATTCACCCCTCCACTTT
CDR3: CASSLGGRQNSPLHF

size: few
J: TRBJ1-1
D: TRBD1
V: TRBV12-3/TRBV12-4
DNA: TGTGCCAGCAGGGGACAGCTGAACACTGAAGCTTTCTTT
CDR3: CASRGQLNTEAFF

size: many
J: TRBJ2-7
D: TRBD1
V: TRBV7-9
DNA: TGTGCCAGCAGCTTATACCAGGGGGCAAGGGATGAGCAGTACTTC
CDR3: CASSLYQGARDEQYF

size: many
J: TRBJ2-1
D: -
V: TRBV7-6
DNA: TGTGCCAGCAGCCTCCTATGGAATGAGCAGTTCTTC
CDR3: CASSLLWNEQFF

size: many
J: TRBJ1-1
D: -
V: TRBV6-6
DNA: TGTGCCAGCAGTTACTCGACCCCGGGCTATACTGAAGCTTTCTTT
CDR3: CASSYSTPGYTEAFF

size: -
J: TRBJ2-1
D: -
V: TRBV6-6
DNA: TGTGCCAGCAGTTACCACGACCGGACCCAGTTCTTC
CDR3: CASSYHDRTQFF

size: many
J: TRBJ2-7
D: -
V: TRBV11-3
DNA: TGTGCCAGCAGCTTAGAGGGTTCCTACGAGCAGTACTTC
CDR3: CASSLEGSYEQYF

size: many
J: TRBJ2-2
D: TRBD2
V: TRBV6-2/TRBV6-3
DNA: TGTGCCAGCAGCCCCGTTAGGACTAGTGGAAAACCCGGGGAGCTGTTTTTT
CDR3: CASSPVRTSGKPGELFF

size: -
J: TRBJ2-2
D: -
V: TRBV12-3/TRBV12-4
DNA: TGTGCCAGCAAACAGTATTACACCGGGGAGCTGTTTTTT
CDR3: CASKQYYTGELFF

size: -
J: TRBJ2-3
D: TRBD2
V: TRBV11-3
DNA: TGTGCCAGCAGCCGAACGGGACTAGCGCAGTATTTT
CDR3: CASSRTGLAQYF

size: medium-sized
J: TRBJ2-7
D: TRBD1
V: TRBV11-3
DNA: TGTGCCAGCAGCTCATCTGGACAGGGGGCGAGGAATGAGCAGTACTTC
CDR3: CASSSSGQGARNEQYF

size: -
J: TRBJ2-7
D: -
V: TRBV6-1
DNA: TGTGCCAGCAGCAGGGAGTCCCAAAACTACGAGCAGTACTTC
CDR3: CASSRESQNYEQYF

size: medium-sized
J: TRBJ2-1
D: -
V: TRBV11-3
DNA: TGTGCCAGCAGCTCATCAGGGAGCTCCTACAATGAGCAGTTCTTC
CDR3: CASSSSGSSYNEQFF

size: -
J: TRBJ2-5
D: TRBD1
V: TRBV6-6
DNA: TGTGCCAGCAGTAGGACAGGGGAGCTGGAGACCCAGTACTTC
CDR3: CASSRTGELETQYF

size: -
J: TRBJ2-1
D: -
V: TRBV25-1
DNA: TGTGCCAGCAGTGGTAGCGCCTCCTACGAGCAGTTCTTC
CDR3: CASSGSASYEQFF

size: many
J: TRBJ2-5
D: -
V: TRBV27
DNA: TGTGCCAGCAGTTTATCGTACAGAGAAGAGACCCAGTACTTC
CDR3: CASSLSYREETQYF

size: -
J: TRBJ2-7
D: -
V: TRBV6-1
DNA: TGTGCCAGCAGTGATACCGGGCGGAGCCCCTACGAGCAGTACTTC
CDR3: CASSDTGRSPYEQYF

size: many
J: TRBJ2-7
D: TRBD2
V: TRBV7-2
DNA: TGTGCCAGCAGCTTAATGAGCGGGGGGTACAATGAGCAGTACTTC
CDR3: CASSLMSGGYNEQYF

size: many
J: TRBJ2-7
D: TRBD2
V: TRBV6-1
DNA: TGTGCCAGCAGTGAGCTGGGACTAGAGGGGGGTGAGCAGTACTTC
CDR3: CASSELGLEGGEQYF

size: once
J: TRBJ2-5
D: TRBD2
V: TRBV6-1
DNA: TGTGCCAGCAGCTCGACTTTAGCGGGGGGGCGGGAGACCCAGTACTTC
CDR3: CASSSTLAGGRETQYF